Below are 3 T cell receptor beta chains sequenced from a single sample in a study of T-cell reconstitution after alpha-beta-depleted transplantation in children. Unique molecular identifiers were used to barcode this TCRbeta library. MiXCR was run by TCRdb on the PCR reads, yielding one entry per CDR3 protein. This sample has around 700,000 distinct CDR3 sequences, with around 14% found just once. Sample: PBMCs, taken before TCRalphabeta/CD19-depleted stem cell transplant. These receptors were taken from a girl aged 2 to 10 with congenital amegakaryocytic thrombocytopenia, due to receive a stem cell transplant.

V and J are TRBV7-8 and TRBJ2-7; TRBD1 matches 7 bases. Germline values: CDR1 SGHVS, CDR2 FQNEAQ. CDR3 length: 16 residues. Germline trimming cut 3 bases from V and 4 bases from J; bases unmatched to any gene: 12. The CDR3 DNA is TGTGCCAGCAGCTTCAGACCGACAGGGTTGAGGTACGAGCAGTACTTC. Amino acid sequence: CASSFRPTGLRYEQYF.

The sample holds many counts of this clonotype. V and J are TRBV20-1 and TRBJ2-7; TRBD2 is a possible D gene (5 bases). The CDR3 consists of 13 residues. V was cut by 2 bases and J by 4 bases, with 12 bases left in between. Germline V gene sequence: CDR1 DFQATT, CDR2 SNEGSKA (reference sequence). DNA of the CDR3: TGCAGTGCTAGATTATCGGGATTTTACGAGCAGTACTTC. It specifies CSARLSGFYEQYF.

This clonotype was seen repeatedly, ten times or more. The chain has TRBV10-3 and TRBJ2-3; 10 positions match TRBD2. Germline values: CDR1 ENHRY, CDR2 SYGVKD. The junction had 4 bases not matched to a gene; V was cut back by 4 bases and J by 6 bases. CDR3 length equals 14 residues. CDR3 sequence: CAISGGLASDTQYF. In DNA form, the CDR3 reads TGTGCCATCAGTGGGGGACTAGCGAGCGATACGCAGTATTTT.